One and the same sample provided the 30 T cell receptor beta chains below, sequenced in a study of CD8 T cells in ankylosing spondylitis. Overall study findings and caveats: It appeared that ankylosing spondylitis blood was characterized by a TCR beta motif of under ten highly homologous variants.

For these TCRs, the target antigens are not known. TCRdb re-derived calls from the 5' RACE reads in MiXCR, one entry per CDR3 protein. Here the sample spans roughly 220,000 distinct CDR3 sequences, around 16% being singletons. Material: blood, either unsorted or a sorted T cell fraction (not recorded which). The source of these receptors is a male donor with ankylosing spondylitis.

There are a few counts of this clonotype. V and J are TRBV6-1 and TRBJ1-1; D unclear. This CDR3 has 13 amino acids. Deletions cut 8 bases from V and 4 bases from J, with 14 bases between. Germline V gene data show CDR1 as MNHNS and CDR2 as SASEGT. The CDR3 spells CASSESAVTEAFF. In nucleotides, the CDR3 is TGTGCCAGCTCCGAGAGTGCAGTCACTGAAGCTTTCTTT.

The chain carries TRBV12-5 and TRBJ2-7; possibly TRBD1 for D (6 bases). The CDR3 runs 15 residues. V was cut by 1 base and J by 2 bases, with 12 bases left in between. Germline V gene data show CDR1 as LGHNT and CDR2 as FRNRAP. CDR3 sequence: CASGLDLGATYEQYF. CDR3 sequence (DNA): TGTGCTAGTGGTTTGGACCTGGGGGCGACCTACGAGCAGTACTTC.

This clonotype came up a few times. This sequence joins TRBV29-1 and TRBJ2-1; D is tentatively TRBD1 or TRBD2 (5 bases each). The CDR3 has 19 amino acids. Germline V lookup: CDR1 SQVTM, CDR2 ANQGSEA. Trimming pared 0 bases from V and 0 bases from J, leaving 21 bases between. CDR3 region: CSVEDPGQASRSSYNEQFF. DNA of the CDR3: TGCAGCGTTGAAGATCCGGGGCAGGCTTCCCGTAGCTCCTACAATGAGCAGTTCTTC.

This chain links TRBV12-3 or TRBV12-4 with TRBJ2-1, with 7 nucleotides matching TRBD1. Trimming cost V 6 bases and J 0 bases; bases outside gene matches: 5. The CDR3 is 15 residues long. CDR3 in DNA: TGTGCCAGCAGGGGGGACAGCTACTCCTACAATGAGCAGTTCTTC. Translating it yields CASRGDSYSYNEQFF.

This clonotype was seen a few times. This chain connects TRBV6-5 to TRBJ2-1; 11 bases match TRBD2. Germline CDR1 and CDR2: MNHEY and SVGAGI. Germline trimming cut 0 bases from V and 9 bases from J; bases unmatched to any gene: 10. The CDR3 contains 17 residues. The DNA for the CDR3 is TGTGCCAGCAGTTACTCGCAGGAGGTAGCGGGGGGGACTGAGCAGTTCTTC. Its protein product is CASSYSQEVAGGTEQFF.

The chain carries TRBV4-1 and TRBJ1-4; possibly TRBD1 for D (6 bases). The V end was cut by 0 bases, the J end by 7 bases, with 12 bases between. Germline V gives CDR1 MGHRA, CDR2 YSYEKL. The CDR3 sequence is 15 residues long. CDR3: CASSQESRGGEKLFF. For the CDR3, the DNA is TGCGCCAGCAGCCAAGAATCCAGGGGAGGTGAAAAACTGTTTTTT.

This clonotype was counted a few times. In DNA form, the CDR3 reads TGTGCCAGCAGCCAAGACGTTAGCGTGAACACAGATACGCAGTATTTT. It encodes CASSQDVSVNTDTQYF. The chain has TRBV3-1 and TRBJ2-3; D is perhaps TRBD2 (5 bases). V was pared by 0 bases and J by 2 bases, with 12 bases between. Germline assignment: CDR1 LGHDT and CDR2 YNNKEL (reference sequence). This CDR3 spans 16 amino acids.

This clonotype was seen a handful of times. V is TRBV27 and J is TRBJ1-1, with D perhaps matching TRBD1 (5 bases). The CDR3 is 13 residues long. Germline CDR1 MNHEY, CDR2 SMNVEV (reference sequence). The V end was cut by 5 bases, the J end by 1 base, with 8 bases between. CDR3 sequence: CASSTGGNTEAFF. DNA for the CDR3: TGTGCCAGCAGTACCGGGGGGAACACTGAAGCTTTCTTT.

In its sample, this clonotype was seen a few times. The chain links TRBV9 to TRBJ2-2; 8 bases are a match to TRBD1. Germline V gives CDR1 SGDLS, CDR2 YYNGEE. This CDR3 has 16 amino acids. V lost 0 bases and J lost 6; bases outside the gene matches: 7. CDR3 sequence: CASSVAGQVAPGELFF. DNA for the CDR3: TGTGCCAGCAGCGTAGCGGGACAGGTCGCCCCCGGGGAGCTGTTTTTT.

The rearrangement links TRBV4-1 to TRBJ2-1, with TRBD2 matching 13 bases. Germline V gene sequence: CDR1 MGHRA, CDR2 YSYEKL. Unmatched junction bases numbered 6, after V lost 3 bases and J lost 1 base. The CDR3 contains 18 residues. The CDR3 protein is CASSQETSGGQSYNEQFF. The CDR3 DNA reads TGCGCCAGCAGCCAGGAGACTAGCGGGGGGCAATCCTACAATGAGCAGTTCTTC.

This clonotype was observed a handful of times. This CDR3 reads CASNQFQGDEQYF. In DNA form, the CDR3 reads TGTGCCAGCAACCAATTCCAGGGGGACGAGCAGTACTTC. V is TRBV7-9 and J is TRBJ2-7, with 7 bases that match TRBD1. The CDR3 is 13 amino acids. The trim removed 7 bases at V and 5 bases at J, leaving 8 bases unmatched. Germline CDR1 is SEHNR and CDR2 is FQNEAQ (reference sequence).

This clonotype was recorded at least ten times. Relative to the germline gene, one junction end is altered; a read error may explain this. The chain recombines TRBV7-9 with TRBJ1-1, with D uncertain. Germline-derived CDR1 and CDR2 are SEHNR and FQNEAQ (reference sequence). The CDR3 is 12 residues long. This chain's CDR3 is CASSLAGTEAFF. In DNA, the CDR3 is TGCGCCAGCAGCTTGGCGGGGACTGAAGCTTTCTTT.

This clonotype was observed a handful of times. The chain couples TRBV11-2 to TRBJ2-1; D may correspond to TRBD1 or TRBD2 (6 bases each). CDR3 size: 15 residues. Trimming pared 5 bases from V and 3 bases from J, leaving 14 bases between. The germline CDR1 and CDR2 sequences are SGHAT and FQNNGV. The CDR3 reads CASSHPRGLYNEQFF. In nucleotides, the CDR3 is TGTGCCAGCAGCCACCCCCGGGGGCTCTACAATGAGCAGTTCTTC.

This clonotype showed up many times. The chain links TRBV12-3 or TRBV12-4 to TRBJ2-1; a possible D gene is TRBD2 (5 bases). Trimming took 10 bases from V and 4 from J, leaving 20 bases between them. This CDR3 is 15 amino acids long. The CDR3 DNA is TGTGCCACCAGCGGAGGCTCTATGTTATACAATGAGCAGTTCTTC. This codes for CATSGGSMLYNEQFF.

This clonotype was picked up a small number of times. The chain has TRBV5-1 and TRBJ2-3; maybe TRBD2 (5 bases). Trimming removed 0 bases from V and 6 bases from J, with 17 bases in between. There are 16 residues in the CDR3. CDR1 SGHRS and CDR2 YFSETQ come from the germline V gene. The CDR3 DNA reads TGCGCCAGCAGCTTGGGGGTTAGCGCCTACACGGATACGCAGTATTTT. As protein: CASSLGVSAYTDTQYF. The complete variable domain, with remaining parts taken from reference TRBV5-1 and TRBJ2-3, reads KAGVTQTPRYLIKTRGQQVTLSCSPISGHRSVSWYQQTPGQGLQFLFEYFSETQRNKGNFPGRFSGRQFSNSRSEMNVSTLELGDSALYLCASSLGVSAYTDTQYFGPGTRLTVL.

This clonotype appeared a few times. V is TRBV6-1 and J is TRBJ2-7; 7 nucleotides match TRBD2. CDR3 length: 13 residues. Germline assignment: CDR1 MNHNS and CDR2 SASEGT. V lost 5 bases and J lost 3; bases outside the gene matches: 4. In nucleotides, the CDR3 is TGTGCCAGCAGTAGCGGGAACTACTACGAGCAGTACTTC. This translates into CASSSGNYYEQYF.

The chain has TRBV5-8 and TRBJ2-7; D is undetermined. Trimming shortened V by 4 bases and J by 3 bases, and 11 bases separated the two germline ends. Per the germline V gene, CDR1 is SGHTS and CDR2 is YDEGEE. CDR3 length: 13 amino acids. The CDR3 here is CASSAGSNYEQYF. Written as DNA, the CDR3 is TGTGCCAGCAGCGCCGGATCAAACTACGAGCAGTACTTC.

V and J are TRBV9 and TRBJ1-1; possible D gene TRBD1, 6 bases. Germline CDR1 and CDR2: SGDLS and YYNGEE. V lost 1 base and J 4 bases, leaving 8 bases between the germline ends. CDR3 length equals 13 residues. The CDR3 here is CASSVTGSTEAFF. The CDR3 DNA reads TGTGCCAGCAGCGTAACAGGGTCCACTGAAGCTTTCTTT.

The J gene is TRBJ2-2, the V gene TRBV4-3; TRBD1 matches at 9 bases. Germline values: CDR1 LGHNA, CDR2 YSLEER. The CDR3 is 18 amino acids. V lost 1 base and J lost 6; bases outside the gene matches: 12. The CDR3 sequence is CASSQGLGQGKVAGELFF. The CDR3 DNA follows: TGCGCCAGCAGCCAAGGCTTAGGACAGGGGAAAGTGGCCGGGGAGCTGTTTTTT.

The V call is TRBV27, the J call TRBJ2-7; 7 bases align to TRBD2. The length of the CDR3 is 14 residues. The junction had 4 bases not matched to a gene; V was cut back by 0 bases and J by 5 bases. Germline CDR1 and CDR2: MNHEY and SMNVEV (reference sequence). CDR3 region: CASSLSASGNEQYF. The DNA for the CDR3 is TGTGCCAGCAGTTTATCCGCTAGCGGCAACGAGCAGTACTTC.

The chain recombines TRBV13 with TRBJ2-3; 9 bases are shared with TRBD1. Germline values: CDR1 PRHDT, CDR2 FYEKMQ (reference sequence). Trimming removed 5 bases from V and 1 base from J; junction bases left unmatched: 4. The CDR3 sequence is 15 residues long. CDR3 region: CASSHRDRGTDTQYF. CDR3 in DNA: TGTGCCAGCAGCCACCGGGACAGGGGCACAGATACGCAGTATTTT.

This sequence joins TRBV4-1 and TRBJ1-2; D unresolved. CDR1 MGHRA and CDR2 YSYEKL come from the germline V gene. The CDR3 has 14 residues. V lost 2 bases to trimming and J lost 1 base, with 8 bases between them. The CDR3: CASSQPTNNYGYTF. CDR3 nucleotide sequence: TGCGCCAGCAGCCAACCCACGAATAACTATGGCTACACCTTC.

The CDR3 is CSVDSGTSGELFF. The CDR3, as DNA: TGCAGCGTTGACAGCGGAACGAGCGGGGAGCTGTTTTTT. The chain uses TRBV29-1 and TRBJ2-2; weak D call: TRBD2 (5 bases). Deletions cut 3 bases from V and 7 bases from J, with 12 bases between. CDR1 SQVTM and CDR2 ANQGSEA come from the germline V gene. This CDR3 has 13 residues.

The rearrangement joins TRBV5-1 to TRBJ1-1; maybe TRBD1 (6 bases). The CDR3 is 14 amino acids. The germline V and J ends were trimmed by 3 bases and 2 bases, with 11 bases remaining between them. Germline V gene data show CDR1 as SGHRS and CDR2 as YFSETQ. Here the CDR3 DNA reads TGCGCCAGCAGCTCGGGGGCGGCAAACACTGAAGCTTTCTTT. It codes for CASSSGAANTEAFF.

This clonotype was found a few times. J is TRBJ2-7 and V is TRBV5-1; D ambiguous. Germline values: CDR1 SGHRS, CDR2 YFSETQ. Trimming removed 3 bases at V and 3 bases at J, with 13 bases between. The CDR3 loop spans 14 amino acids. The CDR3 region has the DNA TGCGCCAGCAGCTGGGAACCGGCACACTACGAGCAGTACTTC. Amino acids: CASSWEPAHYEQYF.

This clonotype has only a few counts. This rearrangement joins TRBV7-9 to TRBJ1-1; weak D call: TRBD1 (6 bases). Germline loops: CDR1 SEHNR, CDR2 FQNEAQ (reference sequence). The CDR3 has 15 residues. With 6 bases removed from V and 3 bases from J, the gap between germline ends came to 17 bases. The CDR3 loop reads CASSSPGVPHTEAFF. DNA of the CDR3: TGTGCCAGCAGTTCTCCAGGGGTCCCACACACTGAAGCTTTCTTT.

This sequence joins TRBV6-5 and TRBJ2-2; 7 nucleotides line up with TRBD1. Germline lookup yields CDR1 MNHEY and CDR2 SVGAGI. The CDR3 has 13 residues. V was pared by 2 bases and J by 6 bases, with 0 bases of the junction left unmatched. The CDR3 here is CASSYGTAGELFF. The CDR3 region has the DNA TGTGCCAGCAGTTACGGGACAGCCGGGGAGCTGTTTTTT.

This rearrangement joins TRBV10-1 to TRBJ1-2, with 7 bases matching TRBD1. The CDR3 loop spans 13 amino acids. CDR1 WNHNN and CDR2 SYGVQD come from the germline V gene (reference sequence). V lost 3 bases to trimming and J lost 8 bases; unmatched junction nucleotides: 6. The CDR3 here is CASSDEGAAGYTF. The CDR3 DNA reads TGCGCCAGCAGTGACGAGGGGGCAGCGGGCTACACCTTC.

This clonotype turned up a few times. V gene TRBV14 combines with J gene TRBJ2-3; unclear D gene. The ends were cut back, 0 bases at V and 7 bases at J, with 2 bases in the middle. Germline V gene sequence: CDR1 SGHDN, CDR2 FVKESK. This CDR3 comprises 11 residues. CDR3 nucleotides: TGTGCCAGCAGCCAAGAATATACGCAGTATTTT. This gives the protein CASSQEYTQYF.

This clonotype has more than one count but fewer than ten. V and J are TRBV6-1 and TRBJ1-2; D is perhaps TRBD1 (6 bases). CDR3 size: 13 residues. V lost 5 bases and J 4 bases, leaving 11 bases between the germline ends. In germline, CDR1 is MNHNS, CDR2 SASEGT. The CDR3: CASSPGQSYGYTF. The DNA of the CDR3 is TGTGCCAGCAGTCCCGGACAGAGCTATGGCTACACCTTC.